This T cell receptor beta chain came from a study of cytomegalovirus exposure and HLA in healthy donors. The wider study: In a later analysis, it was reported that the 90 to 150 validation repertoires had been produced on the same platform as the 600 to 850 repertoires belonging to the first cohort.

The germline CDR1 and CDR2 sequences are SGHRS and YFSETQ. This CDR3 has 16 amino acids. The germline V and J ends were trimmed by 4 bases and 9 bases, with 23 bases remaining between them. Method: immunoSEQ multiplex PCR; TCRdb's copy keeps in-frame clones and lacks some. Counted here are 200,000 to 250,000 clones, about 90% occurring once; the ten biggest clones make up more than 1%. General study results and limits: The authors confirmed in vitro that a few CMV-associated chains were specific for CMV antigens. Most TCR sequences were uncommon, yet certain public TCRs appeared in many donors.

As to this clone: Its matching antigen is unknown.

Among the 120 subjects of the validation cohort, separate from the approximately 700-subject first cohort, were the donors. The receptor's source is a woman aged 18-29 years in good health and CMV-seronegative. The chain has TRBV5-1 and TRBJ1-5; D gene ambiguous. The sequenced material came from PBMCs. The CDR3 loop is CASSPSPGTSIPPQHF. Written as DNA, the CDR3 is TGCGCCAGCAGCCCCTCGCCTGGAACTAGTATTCCGCCCCAGCATTTT.